The 6 T cell receptor beta chains listed next were all sequenced from one sample in a study of control samples from healthy donors and cancer patients. Method: immunoSEQ multiplex PCR; TCRdb's copy keeps in-frame clones and lacks some. Among some 150,000 clones listed, roughly 89% were seen once. Sequenced material: blood. The origin of the receptors is a man younger than 35 in good health.

This rearrangement joins TRBV2 to TRBJ2-7; D is unclear. The CDR3 consists of 13 residues. Germline loops: CDR1 SNHLY, CDR2 FYNNEI. Trimming shortened V by 3 bases and J by 4 bases, and 10 bases separated the two germline ends. In DNA, the CDR3 is TGTGCCAGCAGTGAGATACCCGGATACGAGCAGTACTTC. Translation: CASSEIPGYEQYF.

The table lists this clone with a count of one. The gene calls are TRBV29-1 and TRBJ2-7; D unclear. From germline, CDR1 is SQVTM and CDR2 ANQGSEA. There are 11 residues in the CDR3. V lost 0 bases and J 7 bases, leaving 7 bases between the germline ends. This CDR3 reads CSVEDLGEQYF. The CDR3 DNA is TGCAGCGTTGAAGATTTAGGAGAGCAGTACTTC.

The rearrangement uses TRBV20-1 and TRBJ1-5; TRBD1 might be the D (6 bases). The CDR3 consists of 14 residues. Germline CDR1 reads DFQATT; CDR2 reads SNEGSKA (reference sequence). V lost 3 bases and J 3 bases, leaving 12 bases between the germline ends. The CDR3 loop reads CSASLDSTNQPQHF. The CDR3 nucleotides are TGCAGTGCTAGTTTGGACAGTACCAATCAGCCCCAGCATTTT.

V usage is TRBV24-1 and J usage is TRBJ1-2; no firm D call. V gave up 4 bases and J gave up 0 bases, with 11 bases separating them. CDR1 is KGHDR and CDR2 is SFDVKD in the germline V gene. This CDR3 contains 15 residues. DNA for the CDR3: TGTGCCACCAGTGACCCCGACAATACTAACTATGGCTACACCTTC. It specifies CATSDPDNTNYGYTF.

The rearrangement joins TRBV27 to TRBJ1-6; weak D call: TRBD1 (5 bases). V lost 2 bases and J 9 bases, leaving 11 bases between the germline ends. This CDR3 comprises 14 residues. The germline CDR1 and CDR2 sequences are MNHEY and SMNVEV (reference sequence). The CDR3, as DNA: TGTGCCAGCAGTTTACTGGGGGAGGGTTCACCCCTCCACTTT. Protein: CASSLLGEGSPLHF.

The chain joins TRBV19 to TRBJ1-1; D gene uncertain. CDR1 LNHDA and CDR2 SQIVND come from the germline V gene (reference sequence). The CDR3 contains 16 residues. V was pared by 11 bases and J by 5 bases, with 27 bases between. The CDR3 DNA is TGTGCCCCATCAGGAGGCCGATGCCCCGACGGGACTGAAGCTTTCTTT. It translates to CAPSGGRCPDGTEAFF.